The 13 T cell receptor beta chains below come from one sample, sequenced in a study of blood T cell repertoires in COVID-19. Here immunoSEQ multiplex PCR was the method, and the copy in TCRdb shows in-frame clones only, minus some. The data show under 300,000 clones, with 70% to 90% seen just once and about 10% held by the top ten. The source material was peripheral blood. The source of these receptors is a woman in her 70s with acute or convalescent COVID-19.

The chain recombines TRBV11-2 with TRBJ2-1, with D maybe TRBD2 (5 bases). CDR1 is SGHAT, CDR2 FQNNGV, per germline. Trimming shortened V by 2 bases and J by 9 bases, and 17 bases separated the two germline ends. CDR3 length equals 15 residues. The CDR3 loop is CASSLRWLERGEQFF. In nucleotides, the CDR3 is TGTGCCAGCAGCTTAAGGTGGCTAGAACGGGGTGAGCAGTTCTTC.

J is TRBJ1-1 and V is TRBV30, with D possibly TRBD1 on 5 matching bases. The germline CDR1 and CDR2 sequences are GTSNPN and SVGIG (reference sequence). Deletions cut 7 bases from V and 4 bases from J, with 16 bases between. The CDR3 runs 13 residues. This chain's CDR3 is CASVGQAGTEAFF. The CDR3 DNA reads as TGTGCCTCCGTCGGACAAGCGGGCACTGAAGCTTTCTTT.

V gene TRBV9 combines with J gene TRBJ1-1, with D possibly matching TRBD1 (5 bases). Germline loops: CDR1 SGDLS, CDR2 YYNGEE. Trimming stripped 0 bases from V and 1 base from J, with 13 bases between. The CDR3 loop spans 16 amino acids. This CDR3 is CASSVGAGGRNTEAFF. CDR3 coding DNA: TGTGCCAGCAGCGTAGGTGCGGGGGGACGGAACACTGAAGCTTTCTTT.

This sequence joins TRBV19 and TRBJ1-1, with 12 bases aligning to TRBD1. Germline V CDR1 and CDR2: LNHDA, SQIVND (reference sequence). The CDR3 consists of 20 residues. Losses at the gene ends were 0 bases for V and 9 bases for J; bases not matched to a gene: 20. In DNA, the CDR3 is TGTGCCAGTAGTATAGACTCCCCGGGACAGGGGGCCACCACCCCCCCGAAAGCTTTCTTT. Translated: CASSIDSPGQGATTPPKAFF.

This clone was seen a few times. The V gene is TRBV12-3 or TRBV12-4, the J gene TRBJ2-5, with a possible D match to TRBD2 (6 bases). Trimming took off 6 bases at V and 4 bases at J, with 9 bases between the two ends. The length of the CDR3 is 12 residues. The CDR3 DNA reads TGTGCCAGCAGGGAGGGGCGAGAGACCCAGTACTTC. Translation gives CASREGRETQYF.

This clone was seen only once. The chain employs TRBV5-8 and TRBJ2-7, with 7 nucleotides matching TRBD1. V trimming: 2 bases; J trimming: 4 bases; junction bases outside the gene matches: 0. Germline V gives CDR1 SGHTS, CDR2 YDEGEE. The CDR3 is 12 residues long. This chain's CDR3 is CASSLQGYEQYF. The CDR3 DNA reads TGTGCCAGCAGCTTACAGGGGTACGAGCAGTACTTC.

The CDR3 DNA reads TGTGCCAGCAGCCACCCACGGGGACTAGCGGGTTCTAGCACAGATACGCAGTATTTT. This sequence encodes CASSHPRGLAGSSTDTQYF. The rearrangement uses TRBV9 and TRBJ2-3; 12 bases are shared with TRBD2. CDR3 size: 19 residues. The germline gives CDR1 SGDLS, CDR2 YYNGEE. The J segment lost 0 bases and the V segment lost 4 bases, leaving 12 bases of the junction unmatched.

The V call is TRBV30, the J call TRBJ2-3; D perhaps matches TRBD2 (5 bases). Per the germline V gene, CDR1 is GTSNPN and CDR2 is SVGIG (reference sequence). V lost 4 bases to trimming and J lost 0 bases, with 8 bases between them. The CDR3 is 13 amino acids. For the CDR3, the DNA is TGTGCCTGGACTTCGGGGAGCACAGATACGCAGTATTTT. This sequence encodes CAWTSGSTDTQYF.

The CDR3 loop is CASSFPPGSSGNTIYF. The CDR3 DNA is TGTGCCAGCAGCTTCCCCCCGGGGAGCTCTGGAAACACCATATATTTT. V gene TRBV7-9 combines with J gene TRBJ1-3; no reliable D call. Germline lookup yields CDR1 SEHNR and CDR2 FQNEAQ (reference sequence). Trimming left V 3 bases short and J 0 bases short, with 12 bases between. The CDR3 covers 16 residues.

The chain links TRBV5-5 to TRBJ2-5; D gene ambiguous. V lost 2 bases, J lost 5 bases, and 7 bases lay in between. Germline V CDR1 and CDR2: SGHKS, YYEKEE (reference sequence). The CDR3 has 12 amino acids. The CDR3 nucleotides are TGTGCCAGCAGCTTTCCCGGGGAGACCCAGTACTTC. It translates to CASSFPGETQYF.

The rearrangement links TRBV27 to TRBJ2-7, with 12 bases that match TRBD1. Germline CDR1 reads MNHEY; CDR2 reads SMNVEV (reference sequence). V was pared by 6 bases and J by 7 bases, with 4 bases of the junction left unmatched. CDR3 size: 13 residues. This CDR3 reads CASRGQGAREQYF. In nucleotides, the CDR3 is TGTGCCAGCAGGGGACAGGGGGCGCGTGAGCAGTACTTC.

The V gene is TRBV27, the J gene TRBJ2-2, with D hard to call. CDR1 and CDR2 (germline): MNHEY, SMNVEV (reference sequence). This CDR3 region has 14 residues. Trimming pared 3 bases from V and 4 bases from J, leaving 9 bases between. CDR3 DNA sequence: TGTGCCAGCAGTTTCTTCCTCAGCACCGGGGAGCTGTTTTTT. This gives the protein CASSFFLSTGELFF.

The chain carries TRBV29-1 and TRBJ1-1, with 7 bases that match TRBD1. V was pared by 0 bases and J by 4 bases, with 8 bases of the junction left unmatched. The CDR3 contains 15 residues. Germline CDR1 reads SQVTM; CDR2 reads ANQGSEA. CDR3 nucleotide sequence: TGCAGCGTTGAAGAGGCACAGGGGTGGAGCACTGAAGCTTTCTTT. The encoded protein is CSVEEAQGWSTEAFF.